This T cell receptor (beta chain) was profiled in a study of CD8 T cells in Susac syndrome. Random-hexamer reverse transcription was applied to about 0.45 to 1 ug RNA. Coverage of TCR beta CDR3 amplification by immunoSEQ multiplex PCR extended to 54 Vbeta and 13 Jbeta. MiXCR, applied by TCRdb to the immunoSEQ multiplex PCR reads, yields one record per CDR3 protein. The profile covers about 190,000 distinct CDR3 sequences, with roughly 96% appearing a single time and roughly 0.1% taken by the ten largest. Sequencing of TCR beta was performed on blood CD8+ and CD4+ T cells. Negative isolation was used for CD8+ and CD4+ T cells and FACS enrichment for TEMRA cells. Specimen: CD4+ T cells from PBMCs. The sequence was collected from a human donor in good health.

CDR3 in DNA: TGCAGCGTTGTCGCGAACACTGAAGCTTTCTTT. It encodes CSVVANTEAFF. J is TRBJ1-1 and V is TRBV29-1; D is unresolved. The CDR3 loop spans 11 amino acids. Germline V gives CDR1 SQVTM, CDR2 ANQGSEA. V was pared by 4 bases and J by 1 base, with 4 bases between.